The following is a T cell receptor (beta chain) sequence with its context. The record originates from a study of T cell repertoires in cytomegalovirus infection. Study details: CMV infection plus the matching HLA type was flagged by public TCR beta signatures.

TCRdb re-called the reads with MiXCR, one entry per CDR3 protein. The table lists fewer than 250,000 distinct CDR3 sequences, approximately 13% of them singletons. CDR1 is SGHDT, CDR2 YYEEEE, per germline. This CDR3 comprises 15 residues. Trimming cost V 2 bases and J 2 bases, with 14 bases left between them. This chain connects TRBV5-6 to TRBJ2-7; possibly TRBD2 for D (7 bases). The TCR comes from a human donor in good health (CMV status not recorded). Some clones in this sample may be carry-over from other donors' samples. Sequenced input: PBMCs. The CDR3 loop is CASSFLGGATYEQYF. Written as DNA, the CDR3 is TGTGCCAGCAGCTTCCTTGGGGGGGCTACCTACGAGCAGTACTTC.